The clone carrying this T cell receptor beta chain showed up many times. Trimming pared 4 bases from V and 5 bases from J, leaving 14 bases between. The length of the CDR3 is 14 residues. Documented time point: patch test 2, 6 weeks after DPC sensitization. Described treatment: therapeutic diphenylcyclopropenone sensitization with weekly scalp DPC. It was unfractionated whole blood from which total RNA was extracted. From the RACE reads, TCRdb called clonotypes with MiXCR, one entry per CDR3 protein. Here the sample spans a few hundred thousand distinct CDR3 sequences, about 6% being singletons. This sample was included in a study of human T cells and chemical hapten exposure.

The J gene is TRBJ1-1, the V gene TRBV12-3 or TRBV12-4; D remains unclear. Source: whole blood, taken in connection with sensitization to the hapten diphenylcyclopropenone (DPC). This receptor was obtained from a young woman with alopecia areata. Some clones in this sample may be carry-over from other donors' samples. The CDR3 is CASSWVGRSTEAFF. CDR3 coding DNA: TGTGCCAGCAGTTGGGTGGGGAGAAGTACTGAAGCTTTCTTT.